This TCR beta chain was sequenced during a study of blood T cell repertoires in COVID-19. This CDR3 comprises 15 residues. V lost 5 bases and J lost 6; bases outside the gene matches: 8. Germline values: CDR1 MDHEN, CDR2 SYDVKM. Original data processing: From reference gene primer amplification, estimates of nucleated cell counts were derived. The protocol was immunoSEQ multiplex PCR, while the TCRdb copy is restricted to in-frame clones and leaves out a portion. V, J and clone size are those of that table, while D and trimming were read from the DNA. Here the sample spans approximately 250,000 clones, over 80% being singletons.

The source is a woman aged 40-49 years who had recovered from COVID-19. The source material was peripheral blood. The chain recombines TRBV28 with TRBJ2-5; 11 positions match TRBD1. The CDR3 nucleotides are TGTGCCAGCAGTCGTCCGGGACAGGGGGGGAAGACCCAGTACTTC. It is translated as CASSRPGQGGKTQYF.